Below, 18 T cell receptor beta chains from the same sample are listed, as sequenced in a study of T cells after yellow fever vaccination. TCRdb reanalysed the 5' RACE reads using MiXCR and keeps one entry per CDR3 protein. This table has about 57,000 distinct CDR3 sequences, 6.5% to 9% appearing once. The sequences come from CD8+ T cells sorted from PBMCs, collected 15 days after the yellow fever booster vaccination. These receptors all come from a man aged 25-40 years who received the YFV17D yellow fever vaccine.

The gene calls are TRBV7-2 and TRBJ2-7, with 7 bases aligning to TRBD1. Germline V gene data show CDR1 as SGHTA and CDR2 as FQGNSA. J lost 5 bases, V lost 2 bases, and 0 bases had no gene match. The CDR3 covers 12 residues. CDR3 sequence (DNA): TGTGCCAGCAGCTTACAGGGGGACGAGCAGTACTTC. It translates to CASSLQGDEQYF.

This chain links TRBV29-1 with TRBJ2-7; D remains ambiguous. The CDR3 consists of 12 residues. Trimming took 3 bases from V and 2 from J, leaving 8 bases between them. Germline values: CDR1 SQVTM, CDR2 ANQGSEA. CDR3 in amino acids: CSVEAATYEQYF. CDR3 sequence (DNA): TGCAGCGTTGAGGCAGCAACCTACGAGCAGTACTTC.

This clonotype appeared many times. The junction and the germline gene differ at one end; a read error may be behind it. The V gene is TRBV19, the J gene TRBJ2-1; D is unresolved. There are 15 residues in the CDR3. Per germline, CDR1 LNHDA and CDR2 SQIVND (reference sequence). CDR3 in amino acids: CASSVDPSSYNEQFF. For the CDR3, the DNA is TGTGCCAGTAGTGTAGACCCGAGCTCCTACAATGAGCAGTTCTTC.

This clonotype was recorded at least ten times. The rearrangement links TRBV11-2 to TRBJ1-1; D unclear. Germline CDR1 and CDR2: SGHAT and FQNNGV. The V end was cut by 2 bases, the J end by 6 bases, with 10 bases between. The CDR3 runs 13 residues. The CDR3: CASSLWASAEAFF. In DNA form, the CDR3 reads TGTGCCAGCAGCTTATGGGCGTCCGCTGAAGCTTTCTTT.

A few counts support this clonotype. The chain joins TRBV7-9 to TRBJ2-1, with 8 bases aligning to TRBD2. This CDR3 comprises 15 residues. V shed 6 bases and J 4 bases; nucleotides not matched to a gene: 8. Germline loops: CDR1 SEHNR, CDR2 FQNEAQ (reference sequence). CDR3 sequence reads: CASSTTSGIYNEQFF. DNA for the CDR3: TGTGCCAGCAGTACCACTAGCGGTATTTACAATGAGCAGTTCTTC.

This clonotype was picked up many times. The J gene is TRBJ2-2, the V gene TRBV27, with 14 bases fitting TRBD2. The length of the CDR3 is 17 residues. The V segment lost 3 bases and the J segment 4 bases; nucleotides outside the gene matches: 4. Per the germline V gene, CDR1 is MNHEY and CDR2 is SMNVEV (reference sequence). The CDR3 nucleotides read TGTGCCAGCAGTTTGCCCGGACTAGCGGGAGGCACCGGGGAGCTGTTTTTT. This codes for CASSLPGLAGGTGELFF.

This clonotype was seen at least ten times. CDR3 sequence: CSARDPGWGQETQYF. The CDR3 DNA reads TGCAGTGCTAGAGATCCGGGATGGGGGCAAGAGACCCAGTACTTC. V and J are TRBV20-1 and TRBJ2-5; tentatively, D is TRBD1 or TRBD2 (5 bases each). The ends were cut back, 0 bases at V and 2 bases at J, with 13 bases in the middle. CDR1 and CDR2 (germline): DFQATT, SNEGSKA (reference sequence). The CDR3 spans 15 residues.

V gene TRBV27 combines with J gene TRBJ2-7, with 7 bases fitting TRBD1. CDR1 is MNHEY and CDR2 is SMNVEV in the germline V gene (reference sequence). J gave up 1 base and V 5 bases, and 5 bases lay outside the gene matches. The CDR3 contains 14 residues. CDR3 amino acids: CASSEGARSYEQYF. In nucleotides, the CDR3 is TGTGCCAGCAGTGAGGGGGCGCGGTCCTACGAGCAGTACTTC.

This clonotype has ten or more counts. The chain is built from TRBV7-9 and TRBJ2-7; a possible D gene is TRBD1 (5 bases). V shed 5 bases and J shed 3 bases, with 8 bases lying between them. The CDR3 is 12 amino acids. CDR1 and CDR2 from the germline V gene are SEHNR and FQNEAQ (reference sequence). Here the CDR3 DNA reads TGTGCCAGCAGCCGACAGAACTACGAGCAGTACTTC. Protein product: CASSRQNYEQYF.

This clonotype was recorded many times. The J gene is TRBJ2-2, the V gene TRBV3-1; possibly TRBD1 for D (6 bases). The germline CDR1 and CDR2 sequences are LGHDT and YNNKEL (reference sequence). The V end was cut by 3 bases, the J end by 4 bases, with 15 bases between. The CDR3 extends over 16 amino acids. This CDR3 is CASSHQQGWFTGELFF. The CDR3 DNA reads TGTGCCAGCAGCCATCAACAGGGATGGTTCACCGGGGAGCTGTTTTTT.

This clonotype was seen repeatedly, ten times or more. V gene TRBV10-1 combines with J gene TRBJ2-3; the D is unclear. Germline V lookup: CDR1 WNHNN, CDR2 SYGVQD (reference sequence). Trimming cost V 8 bases and J 0 bases, with 15 bases left between them. This CDR3 has 15 amino acids. CDR3 amino acids: CASGPGPTSTDTQYF. CDR3 bases: TGCGCCAGCGGTCCGGGCCCTACTAGCACAGATACGCAGTATTTT.

The table lists this clonotype with many counts. The rearrangement uses TRBV5-6 and TRBJ2-5, with 9 bases that match TRBD1. The CDR3 is 14 amino acids. V gave up 4 bases and J gave up 5 bases; unmatched junction bases: 6. Germline assignment: CDR1 SGHDT and CDR2 YYEEEE. The CDR3 coding sequence is TGTGCCAGCAGCATCGGACAGGGGACGGAGACCCAGTACTTC. It encodes CASSIGQGTETQYF.

A remark on this clonotype: A much more abundant neighbour one base away suggests this may be a read error. The chain has TRBV5-1 and TRBJ2-1, with 9 positions matching TRBD2. Germline CDR1 SGHRS, CDR2 YFSETQ. The CDR3 has 15 residues. V lost 2 bases and J lost 8; bases outside the gene matches: 8. This CDR3 is CASSLTSGHSDEQFF. The CDR3 DNA reads TGCGCCAGCAGCTTAACTAGCGGGCACAGCGATGAGCAGTTCTTC.

Details on this clonotype: A read error may explain this, as a much larger clone is one base away. CDR3 residues: CVSSVGGDLPNTEAFF. For the CDR3, the DNA is TGTGTCAGCAGCGTAGGGGGGGACCTGCCGAACACTGAAGCTTTCTTT. The chain couples TRBV9 to TRBJ1-1; TRBD1 is a possible D gene (6 bases). Per the germline V gene, CDR1 is SGDLS and CDR2 is YYNGEE. This CDR3 spans 16 amino acids.

This clonotype was observed at least ten times. The V call is TRBV6-5, the J call TRBJ2-7; TRBD1 agrees at 7 bases. Germline V gene sequence: CDR1 MNHEY, CDR2 SVGAGI. This CDR3 has 16 residues. V was clipped by 0 bases and J by 2 bases; unmatched bases: 7. The CDR3 DNA reads as TGTGCCAGCAGTTACTCAGCGACAGGGATGACCTACGAGCAGTACTTC. It yields the protein CASSYSATGMTYEQYF.

This clonotype was observed many times. The chain is built from TRBV5-1 and TRBJ2-3; D unresolved. The ends were cut back, 1 base at V and 6 bases at J, with 12 bases in the middle. Germline CDR1 SGHRS, CDR2 YFSETQ. CDR3 length equals 14 residues. The CDR3 reads CASSLYSTGDTQYF. The CDR3 coding sequence is TGCGCCAGCAGCTTGTATTCGACTGGGGATACGCAGTATTTT.

There are many counts of this clonotype. This chain connects TRBV19 to TRBJ1-1, with no clear D. CDR1 and CDR2 from the germline V gene are LNHDA and SQIVND (reference sequence). V was pared by 7 bases and J by 0 bases, with 9 bases between. This CDR3 comprises 13 residues. The chain's CDR3 is CASTASVNTEAFF. The CDR3 nucleotides read TGTGCCAGTACGGCCTCGGTGAACACTGAAGCTTTCTTT.

This clonotype was found many times. This chain joins TRBV25-1 and TRBJ2-3; D is uncertain. Trimming left V 0 bases short and J 4 bases short, with 5 bases between. Germline V lookup: CDR1 MGHDK, CDR2 SYGVNS. This CDR3 is built from 13 residues. In DNA, the CDR3 is TGTGCCAGCAGTGAATATAGGGCAGATACGCAGTATTTT. As protein: CASSEYRADTQYF.